This T cell receptor (beta chain) was sequenced in a study of beta chain features in type 1 diabetes. This clone was detected a few times. Antigen unknown. Findings and limits, study-wide: More deletions and fewer insertions at VDJ junctions were found in patients with type 1 diabetes. Patients with Type 1 diabetes showed moderately but significantly shorter TCRB CDR3s in all four CD4+ subsets.

The sequenced template was cDNA made from the entire isolated RNA. Generated by immunoSEQ multiplex PCR, the TCRdb table keeps only in-frame clones and is missing some. The sample consists of 300,000 to 400,000 clones, over 9% of them appearing once. Looked up from germline, CDR1 is LGHNA and CDR2 is YNFKEQ. The CDR3 covers 15 residues. V was pared by 4 bases and J by 7 bases, with 17 bases between. Every donor had blood drawn once into heparin, around 120 mL on average. Based on CD45RO/CCR7/CD25/CD127/CD95/CD27, CD4+ regulatory, stem cell-like memory, naive and central memory cells were sorted. The chain joins TRBV4-2 to TRBJ1-5, with D possibly matching TRBD1 (5 bases). Sequenced sample: central memory CD4+ T cells from blood. This clonotype was sampled from a man aged 25-40 years with type 1 diabetes. The DNA for the CDR3 is TGTGCCAGCAGCCTCACACCGGGGGGAAACCAGCCCCAGCATTTT. Protein sequence: CASSLTPGGNQPQHF.